The subject of this entry is one T cell receptor beta chain. This clonotype was detected only a few times. Its antigen is still unknown. No much larger clone exists at a distance of one base, and base qualities are not known. The library was generated by 5' RACE. Instrument on record: NextSeq 500. Unique molecular identifiers were attached to individual cDNA molecules in the TCR library protocol so that sequencing error and PCR bias could be corrected. TCR alpha and beta chains were both sequenced, and the abundances of alpha and beta sequences in each sample were closely correlated with each other. As for how the authors treated the data: Decombinator V4 was used to perform V gene, J gene and CDR3 annotation of TCR sequences. TCRs were defined as expanded if a significant change between any two time points was detected under a Poisson model with p below 0.0001. TCR abundances were normalised to the total number of TCRs sequenced in each sample and reported as counts per million. MAIT TCRs were defined by TRAV1-2 paired with TRAJ12, TRAJ20 or TRAJ33, and iNKT TCRs by TRAV10 paired with TRAJ18. VDJdb, accessed on 1 November 2021, was searched for TCRs annotated for CMV, EBV and SARS-CoV-2, and TCRs annotated for more than one antigen were excluded. The public reads were reanalyzed by TCRdb: fastp trimming at Q25, MiXCR alignment, in-frame beta chains only. Each record represents a unique CDR3 protein, reported with the most common genes and DNA among its rows. In this record, the V and J calls reflect TCRdb's handling and not the investigators' own analysis. The sample profile shows roughly 56,000 distinct CDR3 sequences; 12% of them were found once. The ten largest clonotypes hold roughly 9.1% of the sample.

The germline V gene (reference sequence) specifies SEHNR as CDR1 and FQNEAQ as CDR2. The CDR3 covers 14 residues, taking in both the cysteine and the phenylalanine. The read is trimmed to its CDR3 DNA, 42 bases read in frame from base 1. V is cut by 3 bases and J by 2 bases, and the space between the germline ends is 10 bases. This specimen comes from a study of early T cells in non-severe SARS-CoV-2 infection (dated by TCRdb to the early 2020s). Looking at the study overall: Because TCR sequencing was done on bulk RNA from unsorted whole blood, the alpha and beta chains could not be paired. On the study overall, not on this receptor specifically: VDJdb matching was skewed toward anti-spike CD8 responses and likely underestimated virus-specific expansions by missing private and CD4 specificities.

Set within a cohort of healthcare workers in London, UK, this nested case-control study involved weekly PCR testing of nasopharyngeal swabs along with blood sampling. Healthcare workers were recruited during the week of the UK lockdown, between 23 and 31 March 2020, and followed weekly for up to roughly 15 weeks. This receptor chain uses TRBV7-9 and TRBJ1-1; the D gene is possibly TRBD1, with 5 bases matching. The sequence came from an adult who was a healthcare worker with PCR-confirmed SARS-CoV-2 infection or an uninfected control (not recorded which). Sequencing was performed on whole blood. CDR3 protein: CASSFTQGNTEAFF. The DNA reads as follows: TGTGCCAGCAGCTTTACCCAGGGCAACACTGAAGCTTTCTTT. The full variable domain, completed from the reference TRBV7-9 and TRBJ1-1 proteins outside the CDR3, reads DTGVSQNPRHKITKRGQNVTFRCDPISEHNRLYWYRQTLGQGPEFLTYFQNEAQLEKSRLLSDRFSAERPKGSFSTLEIQRTEQGDSAMYLCASSFTQGNTEAFFGQGTRLTVV.